Here is one T cell receptor (beta chain) with its context. The antigen is unknown. This CDR3 contains 14 residues. V was shortened by 0 bases and J by 4 bases, with 12 bases between the two germline ends. CDR1 and CDR2 from the germline V gene are GTSNPN and SVGIG (reference sequence). This sample stems from a study of T cell responses to AZD1222 COVID-19 vaccine. The table came from immunoSEQ multiplex PCR; TCRdb's copy has only in-frame clones and leaves some out. Among about 68,000 clones, roughly 90% were seen once, and the ten largest hold around 8%. Regarding the study as a whole: Reports indicate that nearly half of spike-specific TCRs are directed at unmutated variant regions. Only a handful of AZD1222 recipients, roughly six in all, had baseline seropositivity. Donors were chiefly white British, with a greater number of females, and clonal diversity was perhaps underestimated. Spike-specific TCR breadth and depth went up after people got two AZD1222 doses.

The rearrangement uses TRBV30 and TRBJ1-2; weak D call: TRBD1 (5 bases). The sample consisted of peripheral blood, taken on day 0 of AZD1222 vaccination. This TCR derives from an adult in good health. The DNA of the CDR3 is TGTGCCTGGAGTGTACGGGGGGGAGGCTATGGCTACACCTTC. This encodes CAWSVRGGGYGYTF.